These 26 T cell receptor beta chains were sequenced from one sample in a study of blood T cell repertoires in COVID-19. TCRdb's table, derived via immunoSEQ multiplex PCR, lists solely in-frame clones and lacks some. The sample includes a few hundred thousand clones, roughly 85% of them seen just once. Material: peripheral blood. The source is a woman younger than 30 with acute or convalescent COVID-19.

This sequence joins TRBV19 and TRBJ1-6; D not certain. Trimming took off 3 bases at V and 7 bases at J, with 13 bases between the two ends. Germline V CDR1 and CDR2: LNHDA, SQIVND (reference sequence). The CDR3 is 15 amino acids. CDR3 protein: CASSISLDWNSPLHF. In DNA form, the CDR3 reads TGTGCCAGTAGTATTTCATTGGACTGGAATTCACCCCTCCACTTT.

This chain uses TRBV27 with TRBJ2-7, with 9 bases fitting TRBD2. The CDR3 has 17 amino acids. CDR1 and CDR2 from the germline V gene are MNHEY and SMNVEV (reference sequence). The V and J ends lost 5 bases and 0 bases, in that order; junction bases with no gene match: 11. The CDR3 region is CASSAGLARGSSYEQYF. The CDR3 bases are TGTGCCAGCAGTGCAGGACTAGCGCGAGGGAGCTCCTACGAGCAGTACTTC.

V usage is TRBV27 and J usage is TRBJ2-2; possible D gene TRBD1, 5 bases. With 10 bases removed from V and 3 bases from J, the gap between germline ends came to 12 bases. This CDR3 has 13 amino acids. Germline V gives CDR1 MNHEY, CDR2 SMNVEV (reference sequence). CDR3 sequence reads: CATSNRYTGELFF. CDR3 bases: TGTGCCACCTCGAACAGGTACACCGGGGAGCTGTTTTTT.

The chain employs TRBV28 and TRBJ1-3, with D possibly matching TRBD1 (6 bases). CDR1 is MDHEN, CDR2 SYDVKM, per germline. This CDR3 comprises 15 residues. The V end was cut by 4 bases, the J end by 1 base, with 11 bases between. CDR3 DNA: TGTGCCAGCAGTTCAGCACAGGGATCTGGAAACACCATATATTTT. It yields the protein CASSSAQGSGNTIYF. Full variable domain (remainder filled in from reference TRBV28 and TRBJ1-3): DVKVTQSSRYLVKRTGEKVFLECVQDMDHENMFWYRQDPGLGLRLIYFSYDVKMKEKGDIPEGYSVSREKKERFSLILESASTNQTSMYLCASSSAQGSGNTIYFGEGSWLTVV.

The chain uses TRBV18 and TRBJ2-2; D is uncertain. The length of the CDR3 is 15 residues. V dropped 3 bases and J dropped 3 bases, with 11 bases sitting between them. CDR1 is KGHSH, CDR2 LQKENI, per germline. DNA for the CDR3: TGTGCCAGCTCACCGCTTGTCCAGTACACCGGGGAGCTGTTTTTT. Its translation: CASSPLVQYTGELFF. Looking up the rest from reference TRBV18 and TRBJ2-2 gives the full variable domain: NAGVMQNPRHLVRRRGQEARLRCSPMKGHSHVYWYRQLPEEGLKFMVYLQKENIIDESGMPKERFSAEFPKEGPSILRIQQVVRGDSAAYFCASSPLVQYTGELFFGEGSRLTVL.

V and J are TRBV6-6 and TRBJ2-1; 7 bases are a match to TRBD1. CDR3 length equals 15 residues. Germline CDR1 MNHNY, CDR2 SVGAGI (reference sequence). V dropped 0 bases and J dropped 3; count of bases not matched to a gene: 2. This CDR3 is CASSYSGGGYNEQFF. CDR3 nucleotide sequence: TGTGCCAGCAGTTACTCAGGGGGCGGCTACAATGAGCAGTTCTTC.

V gene TRBV7-3 combines with J gene TRBJ2-7, with a possible D match to TRBD2 (6 bases). This CDR3 has 15 residues. Germline CDR1 and CDR2: SGHTA and FQGTGA. Trimming stripped 1 base from V and 0 bases from J, with 10 bases between. CDR3 region: CASSLNGGSSYEQYF. CDR3 DNA sequence: TGTGCCAGCAGCTTAAACGGGGGAAGCTCCTACGAGCAGTACTTC.

The genes are TRBV7-8 and TRBJ2-3; possible D gene TRBD2, 6 bases. CDR1 SGHVS and CDR2 FQNEAQ come from the germline V gene. The CDR3 consists of 15 residues. V was shortened by 0 bases and J by 5 bases, with 12 bases between the two germline ends. The CDR3 DNA reads TGTGCCAGCAGCTTAGCCGGATGGGAGGAAGATACGCAGTATTTT. Translating it yields CASSLAGWEEDTQYF.

In this sample, this clone turned up once. The chain recombines TRBV7-2 with TRBJ2-1; the D gene is possibly TRBD2 (6 bases). The CDR3 runs to 12 residues. V lost 9 bases, J lost 9 bases, and 15 bases lay in between. Germline V gives CDR1 SGHTA, CDR2 FQGNSA. DNA of the CDR3: TGTGCCAGTGGCGGGGCTCGGCGTGAGCAGTTCTTC. It specifies CASGGARREQFF.

The chain has TRBV12-3 or TRBV12-4 and TRBJ1-2, with D possibly being TRBD1 (5 bases). The CDR3 is made up of 12 amino acids. V dropped 5 bases and J dropped 4 bases, with 8 bases sitting between them. The CDR3 nucleotides read TGTGCCAGCAGTCAGGGTATCTATGGCTACACCTTC. This codes for CASSQGIYGYTF.

This clone was found once. The V gene is TRBV5-6, the J gene TRBJ2-1; D is undetermined. Germline V lookup: CDR1 SGHDT, CDR2 YYEEEE. The CDR3 loop spans 15 amino acids. V lost 0 bases and J lost 7, with 14 bases in between. The CDR3 DNA reads TGTGCCAGCAGCTTGGAGCCCGCCCCCCTTAATGAGCAGTTCTTC. This translates into CASSLEPAPLNEQFF.

The CDR3 DNA reads as TGTGCCAGCAGTGAAATGGGTTGGGGAGGGATCACAGATACGCAGTATTTT. Amino acid sequence: CASSEMGWGGITDTQYF. This chain connects TRBV2 to TRBJ2-3, with TRBD2 identical over 7 bases. Germline assignment: CDR1 SNHLY and CDR2 FYNNEI. Unmatched junction bases numbered 10, after V lost 2 bases and J lost 2 bases. The CDR3 spans 17 residues.

The chain links TRBV6-5 to TRBJ2-1, with D possibly matching TRBD2 (6 bases). Per the germline V gene, CDR1 is MNHEY and CDR2 is SVGAGI. V was pared by 4 bases and J by 5 bases, with 15 bases between. This CDR3 comprises 15 residues. This chain's CDR3 is CASSFRDWANNEQFF. The CDR3 DNA sequence: TGTGCCAGCAGTTTCCGGGACTGGGCAAACAATGAGCAGTTCTTC.

The J gene is TRBJ2-7, the V gene TRBV28; a weak D match, TRBD1 (6 bases). The CDR3 length is 13 residues. The V end was cut by 4 bases, the J end by 2 bases, with 9 bases between. Germline CDR1 is MDHEN and CDR2 is SYDVKM. This CDR3 is CASSWQGPYEQYF. The CDR3 nucleotides are TGTGCCAGCAGTTGGCAGGGGCCCTACGAGCAGTACTTC.

V usage is TRBV27 and J usage is TRBJ2-7; 8 bases map to TRBD2. V shed 7 bases and J 5 bases; nucleotides not matched to a gene: 10. Germline CDR1 reads MNHEY; CDR2 reads SMNVEV (reference sequence). The CDR3 is 14 amino acids. CDR3: CASTEGGRFNEQYF. CDR3 in DNA: TGTGCCAGCACCGAAGGCGGGAGGTTCAACGAGCAGTACTTC.

This chain links TRBV27 with TRBJ2-1; TRBD2 agrees at 8 bases. Per the germline V gene, CDR1 is MNHEY and CDR2 is SMNVEV (reference sequence). The J segment lost 0 bases and the V segment lost 8 bases, leaving 3 bases of the junction unmatched. This CDR3 has 14 residues. The CDR3 sequence is CASLSGSSYNEQFF. DNA of the CDR3: TGTGCCAGCCTAAGCGGGAGCTCCTACAATGAGCAGTTCTTC.

As DNA, the CDR3 is TGTGCCAGCAGCCAAGCCCTTGGCCCAGGGGGGGAGACCCAGTACTTC. Its translation is CASSQALGPGGETQYF. The chain carries TRBV11-3 and TRBJ2-5, with a weak D call TRBD1 (7 bases). V was shortened by 5 bases and J by 5 bases, with 21 bases between the two germline ends. This CDR3 comprises 16 residues. Germline loops: CDR1 SGHNT, CDR2 YENEEA.

The rearrangement links TRBV7-2 to TRBJ1-2, with D possibly matching TRBD1 (6 bases). The CDR3 sequence is 14 residues long. Germline values: CDR1 SGHTA, CDR2 FQGNSA. Trimming left V 5 bases short and J 5 bases short, with 15 bases between. The CDR3 DNA is TGTGCCAGCAGCCCATTGACAGGCGAATATGGCTACACCTTC. Translating gives CASSPLTGEYGYTF.

V is TRBV28 and J is TRBJ2-3; TRBD2 matches at 8 bases. Germline V gene sequence: CDR1 MDHEN, CDR2 SYDVKM. Unmatched junction bases numbered 11, after V lost 10 bases and J lost 2 bases. This CDR3 comprises 15 residues. The DNA for the CDR3 is TGTGCCAATTCACCCAGCGGGAGCCACACAGATACGCAGTATTTT. It encodes CANSPSGSHTDTQYF. Full variable domain (rest looked up from reference TRBV28 and TRBJ2-3): DVKVTQSSRYLVKRTGEKVFLECVQDMDHENMFWYRQDPGLGLRLIYFSYDVKMKEKGDIPEGYSVSREKKERFSLILESASTNQTSMYLCANSPSGSHTDTQYFGPGTRLTVL.

The chain has TRBV23-1 and TRBJ2-7, with a weak D call TRBD1 (6 bases). TRBV23-1 is an ORF for which the function is uncertain. Trimming took off 11 bases at V and 0 bases at J, with 17 bases between the two ends. The CDR3 length is 14 residues. The CDR3 here is CALHRDTSSYEQYF. CDR3 DNA: TGCGCCCTCCACCGGGACACAAGCTCCTACGAGCAGTACTTC.

In the case of this clone: One end of the junction is discordant with germline, which a read error may explain. V is TRBV18 and J is TRBJ1-2; perhaps TRBD1 as D (5 bases). The germline V gene has CDR1 KGHSH and CDR2 LQKENI. The CDR3 runs to 13 residues. As DNA, the CDR3 is TGTGCCAGCTCATCTGGGGCCCGCGAACCCTATAGCTTC. Translated: CASSSGAREPYSF.

V and J are TRBV5-1 and TRBJ2-7, with TRBD1 matching over 10 bases. The V gene end was trimmed by 3 bases and the J gene end by 5 bases; junction bases not matched to a gene: 8. Per the germline V gene, CDR1 is SGHRS and CDR2 is YFSETQ. This CDR3 has 15 residues. In DNA form, the CDR3 reads TGCGCCAGCAGCTGGCTAACCGGGACAGGGGACGAGCAGTACTTC. Amino acid sequence: CASSWLTGTGDEQYF.

The rearrangement links TRBV7-2 to TRBJ2-3; 7 nucleotides align to TRBD2. The CDR3 runs 14 residues. J was trimmed by 2 bases and V by 4 bases; bases with no gene match: 3. CDR1 and CDR2 from the germline V gene are SGHTA and FQGNSA. The CDR3: CASSSSGYTDTQYF. As DNA, the CDR3 is TGTGCCAGCAGCTCTAGCGGCTACACAGATACGCAGTATTTT.

The rearrangement uses TRBV5-1 and TRBJ2-7; weak D call: TRBD2 (6 bases). The CDR3 loop spans 13 amino acids. The germline V and J ends were trimmed by 6 bases and 5 bases, with 15 bases remaining between them. Germline loops: CDR1 SGHRS, CDR2 YFSETQ. CDR3 amino acids: CASNGGVRDEQYF. In DNA, the CDR3 is TGCGCCAGCAACGGGGGAGTTCGGGACGAGCAGTACTTC.

A note on this clone: The same CDR3 can be traced to other DNA sequences in this sample. The chain carries TRBV5-8 and TRBJ1-2; 7 nucleotides agree with TRBD1. The CDR3 contains 14 residues. V shed 4 bases and J 0 bases; nucleotides not matched to a gene: 3. Germline V gene data show CDR1 as SGHTS and CDR2 as YDEGEE. Here the CDR3 DNA reads TGTGCCAGCAGCCGGGGACAGACTAACTATGGCTACACCTTC. Translated: CASSRGQTNYGYTF.

This chain uses TRBV5-6 with TRBJ1-2; 9 nucleotides align to TRBD1. The CDR3 spans 18 residues. The V segment lost 3 bases and the J segment 7 bases; nucleotides outside the gene matches: 19. Germline V lookup: CDR1 SGHDT, CDR2 YYEEEE. The CDR3 bases are TGTGCCAGCAGCTCCCCGGGACAGGGCTTGGACTATCGTAGTGGCTACACCTTC. It encodes CASSSPGQGLDYRSGYTF.